The 26 T cell receptor beta chains below come from one sample, sequenced in a study of blood T cell repertoires in COVID-19. Sequencing used immunoSEQ multiplex PCR; TCRdb keeps in-frame clones, though not all of them. The sample has 150,000 to 200,000 clones, 85% to 95% seen once. The sequencing sample was made of peripheral blood. Receptor source: an older woman with COVID-19, enrolled during active disease.

This clone was detected once. The rearrangement uses TRBV19 and TRBJ1-1; D not resolved. Trimming shortened V by 7 bases and J by 3 bases, and 21 bases separated the two germline ends. Germline V lookup: CDR1 LNHDA, CDR2 SQIVND (reference sequence). The CDR3 has 16 residues. The CDR3 coding sequence is TGTGCCAGTACCCCGCGCCAGCTCGGAGAACACACTGAAGCTTTCTTT. It specifies CASTPRQLGEHTEAFF.

This clone was observed a handful of times. The rearrangement links TRBV7-2 to TRBJ2-1; TRBD1 aligns across 7 bases. The ends lost 7 bases at V and 10 bases at J; junction bases unmatched: 16. This CDR3 region has 15 residues. Germline assignment: CDR1 SGHTA and CDR2 FQGNSA. CDR3 amino acids: CASTSTGTAAGEQFF. DNA for the CDR3: TGTGCCAGCACCTCTACCGGGACAGCCGCCGGGGAGCAGTTCTTC.

The chain links TRBV6-1 to TRBJ2-7, with TRBD1 matching over 9 bases. This CDR3 is 18 amino acids long. The J segment lost 5 bases and the V segment lost 3 bases, leaving 17 bases of the junction unmatched. CDR1 is MNHNS and CDR2 is SASEGT in the germline V gene. CDR3 amino acids: CASSDPPLPGQGTDEQYF. DNA of the CDR3: TGTGCCAGCAGTGATCCCCCCCTGCCGGGACAGGGAACCGACGAGCAGTACTTC.

J is TRBJ2-1 and V is TRBV10-3, with D hard to call. Deletions cut 10 bases from V and 5 bases from J, with 12 bases between. The CDR3 has 12 amino acids. CDR1 is ENHRY and CDR2 is SYGVKD in the germline V gene. The CDR3: CATETRNNEQFF. Here the CDR3 DNA reads TGTGCCACCGAGACTCGCAACAATGAGCAGTTCTTC.

V usage is TRBV27 and J usage is TRBJ1-1, with 8 bases fitting TRBD1. Germline-derived CDR1 and CDR2 are MNHEY and SMNVEV (reference sequence). The CDR3 has 14 residues. V was clipped by 3 bases and J by 5 bases; unmatched bases: 5. The CDR3 nucleotides are TGTGCCAGCAGTTTCACCAGGGGGCGAACTGAAGCTTTCTTT. Amino acids: CASSFTRGRTEAFF.

V gene TRBV19 combines with J gene TRBJ2-2; TRBD1 is a possible D gene (5 bases). Germline CDR1 LNHDA, CDR2 SQIVND (reference sequence). V lost 5 bases, J lost 1 base, and 14 bases lay in between. This CDR3 has 16 amino acids. CDR3 bases: TGTGCCAGTAGTTCTCGACAGCCCGAGAACACCGGGGAGCTGTTTTTT. This gives the protein CASSSRQPENTGELFF.

This rearrangement joins TRBV11-3 to TRBJ1-1, with D uncertain. Germline V gives CDR1 SGHNT, CDR2 YENEEA. CDR3 length: 13 amino acids. Trimming took 0 bases from V and 2 from J, leaving 4 bases between them. CDR3 amino acids: CASSLERNTEAFF. CDR3 coding DNA: TGTGCCAGCAGCTTAGAGAGAAACACTGAAGCTTTCTTT.

This sequence joins TRBV7-3 and TRBJ2-7; 8 bases agree with TRBD2. Germline V CDR1 and CDR2: SGHTA, FQGTGA. V trimming: 0 bases; J trimming: 0 bases; junction bases outside the gene matches: 1. The CDR3 covers 15 residues. Here the CDR3 reads CASSLTRGGSYEQYF. DNA for the CDR3: TGTGCCAGCAGCTTAACTCGGGGGGGCTCCTACGAGCAGTACTTC.

The chain links TRBV7-2 to TRBJ2-7; 8 bases map to TRBD1. CDR1 and CDR2 (germline): SGHTA, FQGNSA. V was clipped by 5 bases and J by 5 bases; unmatched bases: 5. The CDR3 length is 13 residues. CDR3 DNA sequence: TGTGCCAGCAGCGGACAGACAGGGGACGAGCAGTACTTC. It yields the protein CASSGQTGDEQYF. The full variable domain, completed using reference TRBV7-2 and TRBJ2-7, is GAGVSQSPSNKVTEKGKDVELRCDPISGHTALYWYRQSLGQGLEFLIYFQGNSAPDKSGLPSDRFSAERTGGSVSTLTIQRTQQEDSAVYLCASSGQTGDEQYFGPGTRLTVT.

This rearrangement joins TRBV7-9 to TRBJ1-6; possibly TRBD1 for D (5 bases). CDR1 is SEHNR and CDR2 is FQNEAQ in the germline V gene (reference sequence). The CDR3 covers 15 residues. With 0 bases removed from V and 8 bases from J, the gap between germline ends came to 11 bases. The CDR3 region is CASSLAGRADSPLHF. The CDR3 nucleotides are TGTGCCAGCAGCTTAGCAGGCAGGGCAGATTCACCCCTCCACTTT.

CDR3 protein: CATSRDRGEKLFF. The CDR3, as DNA: TGTGCCACCAGCAGAGATCGGGGGGAAAAACTGTTTTTT. V and J are TRBV15 and TRBJ1-4; D may be TRBD1 (5 bases). This CDR3 spans 13 amino acids. The V end lost 0 bases, the J end lost 8 bases, and 7 bases lay between the germline ends. Germline values: CDR1 LNHNV, CDR2 YYDKDF (reference sequence).

The chain is built from TRBV25-1 and TRBJ1-2; weak D call: TRBD1 (5 bases). This CDR3 spans 14 amino acids. V was pared by 5 bases and J by 4 bases, with 14 bases between. The germline gives CDR1 MGHDK, CDR2 SYGVNS. The CDR3 DNA follows: TGTGCCAGCAGTCGGCAGGGATTGCCCTATGGCTACACCTTC. This encodes CASSRQGLPYGYTF.

This chain uses TRBV5-8 with TRBJ2-3; TRBD2 matches 8 bases. Germline V CDR1 and CDR2: SGHTS, YDEGEE. The length of the CDR3 is 16 residues. The trim removed 1 base at V and 2 bases at J, leaving 6 bases unmatched. As DNA, the CDR3 is TGTGCCAGCAGCTTGTACGGGGGGGGATTCACAGATACGCAGTATTTT. Protein: CASSLYGGGFTDTQYF.

This chain joins TRBV5-4 and TRBJ2-3; D is unresolved. Trimming cost V 0 bases and J 2 bases, with 13 bases left between them. CDR3 size: 16 residues. Germline values: CDR1 SGHNT, CDR2 YYREEE (reference sequence). The CDR3 is CASSLVGSWNTDTQYF. In DNA, the CDR3 is TGTGCCAGCAGCTTGGTGGGCTCTTGGAACACAGATACGCAGTATTTT.

The CDR3 reads CASSPRDRQNTGELFF. CDR3 bases: TGTGCCAGCAGCCCCCGGGACAGACAGAACACCGGGGAGCTGTTTTTT. The rearrangement joins TRBV9 to TRBJ2-2, with 7 bases that match TRBD1. Per the germline V gene, CDR1 is SGDLS and CDR2 is YYNGEE. This CDR3 spans 16 amino acids. Losses at the gene ends were 4 bases for V and 1 base for J; bases not matched to a gene: 7.

This clone was seen only once. This chain connects TRBV6-5 to TRBJ1-3; tentatively, D is TRBD1 (5 bases). This CDR3 is 13 amino acids long. V was trimmed by 11 bases and J by 3 bases, leaving 14 bases between them. The V gene's germline CDR1 is MNHEY and CDR2 SVGAGI. The CDR3 protein is CAAWGGSGNTIYF. The CDR3 nucleotides are TGTGCCGCTTGGGGGGGGAGTGGAAACACCATATATTTT.

In DNA, the CDR3 is TGTGCCAGCAGCCAGACTACAGGGGAGGTCACTGAAGCTTTCTTT. It is translated as CASSQTTGEVTEAFF. The rearrangement joins TRBV4-2 to TRBJ1-1, with 7 bases lining up with TRBD1. J lost 4 bases, V lost 3 bases, and 8 bases had no gene match. Germline CDR1 is LGHNA and CDR2 is YNFKEQ. This CDR3 contains 15 residues.

This rearrangement joins TRBV5-1 to TRBJ2-1, with D perhaps matching TRBD2 (6 bases). Germline V CDR1 and CDR2: SGHRS, YFSETQ. Trimming took off 4 bases at V and 4 bases at J, with 9 bases between the two ends. This CDR3 contains 13 residues. CDR3 bases: TGCGCCAGCAGCCACGGACTATACAATGAGCAGTTCTTC. It is translated as CASSHGLYNEQFF.

This chain uses TRBV19 with TRBJ1-1, with a weak D call TRBD1 (6 bases). V was clipped by 4 bases and J by 1 base, with 13 bases between them. CDR3 length: 15 amino acids. CDR1 LNHDA and CDR2 SQIVND come from the germline V gene (reference sequence). DNA for the CDR3: TGTGCCAGTAGTACTAGGGGCAGGGGGAACACTGAAGCTTTCTTT. It yields the protein CASSTRGRGNTEAFF.

The chain recombines TRBV19 with TRBJ2-3, with TRBD2 matching 9 bases. With V trimmed by 10 bases and J by 12 bases, 5 bases remained unmatched. Per germline, CDR1 LNHDA and CDR2 SQIVND (reference sequence). This CDR3 contains 10 residues. CDR3 residues: CANKAGGQYF. CDR3 coding DNA: TGTGCCAATAAAGCGGGGGGTCAGTATTTT.

The chain has TRBV7-9 and TRBJ1-2; D possibly corresponds to TRBD1 (6 bases). Germline V gives CDR1 SEHNR, CDR2 FQNEAQ (reference sequence). The V and J ends lost 8 bases and 4 bases respectively, with 17 bases between them. The CDR3 contains 14 residues. The CDR3 sequence: CASGRFGGPYGYTF. CDR3 coding DNA: TGTGCCAGCGGAAGGTTCGGGGGGCCCTATGGCTACACCTTC.

This clone was observed a single time. V is TRBV3-1 (or the pseudogene TRBV3-2) and J is TRBJ1-5, with a tentative D call TRBD1 (6 bases). Trimming took off 2 bases at V and 0 bases at J, with 11 bases between the two ends. This CDR3 comprises 16 residues. Germline V gene data show CDR1 as LGHDT and CDR2 as YNNKEL (reference sequence). The CDR3 loop reads CASSQFEGDSNQPQHF. Written as DNA, the CDR3 is TGTGCCAGCAGCCAATTTGAGGGGGATAGCAATCAGCCCCAGCATTTT.

The chain combines TRBV6-5 with TRBJ1-6; no clear D gene. Germline V gene lookup returns CDR1 MNHEY and CDR2 SVGAGI. This CDR3 has 13 amino acids. The ends were cut back, 0 bases at V and 7 bases at J, with 4 bases in the middle. In nucleotides, the CDR3 is TGTGCCAGCAGTTACTCTGTAAATTCACCCCTCCACTTT. Residues: CASSYSVNSPLHF.

The chain couples TRBV29-1 to TRBJ2-1, with 8 nucleotides matching TRBD2. The V gene's germline CDR1 is SQVTM and CDR2 ANQGSEA. The CDR3 runs to 16 residues. J was trimmed by 0 bases and V by 1 base; bases with no gene match: 5. In nucleotides, the CDR3 is TGCAGCGTTGAAGGCAGCGGGGGTCGCTCCTACAATGAGCAGTTCTTC. Its protein product is CSVEGSGGRSYNEQFF.

This clone was seen more than once but under ten times. The chain has TRBV7-2 and TRBJ2-7; TRBD1 agrees at 7 bases. The CDR3 has 14 residues. The germline V gene encodes CDR1 SGHTA and CDR2 FQGNSA. V lost 6 bases to trimming and J lost 2 bases; unmatched junction nucleotides: 7. CDR3: CASRGPGTAYEQYF. In nucleotides, the CDR3 is TGTGCCAGCAGGGGACCCGGGACAGCCTACGAGCAGTACTTC.

This clone appeared a single time. This chain uses TRBV9 with TRBJ1-2; D uncertain. Germline CDR1 reads SGDLS; CDR2 reads YYNGEE. The CDR3 length is 13 residues. Trimming removed 0 bases at V and 3 bases at J, with 6 bases between. Here the CDR3 reads CASSVGLDYGYTF. CDR3 in DNA: TGTGCCAGCAGCGTAGGACTTGACTATGGCTACACCTTC.